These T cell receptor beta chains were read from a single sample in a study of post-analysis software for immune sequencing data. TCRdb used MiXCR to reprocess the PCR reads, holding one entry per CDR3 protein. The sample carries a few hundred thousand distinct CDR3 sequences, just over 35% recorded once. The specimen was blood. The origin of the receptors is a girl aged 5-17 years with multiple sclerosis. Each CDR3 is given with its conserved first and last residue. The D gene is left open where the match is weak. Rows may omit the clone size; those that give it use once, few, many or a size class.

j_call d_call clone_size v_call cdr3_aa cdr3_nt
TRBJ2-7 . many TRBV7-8 CASSFGGSSYEQYF TGTGCCAGCAGCTTTGGAGGGAGCTCCTACGAGCAGTACTTC
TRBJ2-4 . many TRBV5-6 CASSLGAKNIQYF TGTGCCAGCAGCTTGGGGGCCAAAAACATTCAGTACTTC
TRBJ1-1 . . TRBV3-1 CASSPIGGTEAFF TGTGCCAGCAGTCCTATTGGGGGCACTGAAGCTTTCTTT
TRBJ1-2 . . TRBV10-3 CAIRESPVHHYGYTF TGTGCCATCAGGGAGAGCCCCGTCCACCACTATGGCTACACCTTC
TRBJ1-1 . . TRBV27 CASSGAAEAFF TGTGCCAGCAGTGGGGCCGCTGAAGCTTTCTTT
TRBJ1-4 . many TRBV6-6 CASTPAGLREKLFF TGTGCCAGCACCCCGGCAGGGCTTCGTGAAAAACTGTTTTTT
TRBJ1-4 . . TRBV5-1 CASSLGTAEKLFF TGCGCCAGCAGCTTGGGGACAGCTGAAAAACTGTTTTTT
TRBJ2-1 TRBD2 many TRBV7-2 CASSPPGLVSHEQFF TGTGCCAGCAGCCCGCCGGGACTAGTCTCTCATGAGCAGTTCTTC
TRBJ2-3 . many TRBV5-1 CASSSPGQGRPDTQYF TGCGCCAGCAGCTCCCCGGGACAAGGGCGTCCAGATACGCAGTATTTT
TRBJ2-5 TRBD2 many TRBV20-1 CSARDPAGRETQYF TGCAGTGCTAGAGATCCAGCGGGGAGAGAGACCCAGTACTTC
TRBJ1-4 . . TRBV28 CASTEVRANEKLFF TGTGCCAGCACTGAGGTTAGGGCTAATGAAAAACTGTTTTTT
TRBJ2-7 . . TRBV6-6 CASSYSPDLYEQYF TGTGCCAGCAGTTACTCTCCGGACTTATACGAGCAGTACTTC
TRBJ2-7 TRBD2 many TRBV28 CASSSIGSGGDSYEQYF TGTGCCAGCAGTTCCATAGGGAGCGGGGGGGACTCCTACGAGCAGTACTTC
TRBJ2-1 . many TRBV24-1 CATSDLGTSGQFF TGTGCCACCAGTGATTTAGGGACATCAGGGCAGTTCTTC
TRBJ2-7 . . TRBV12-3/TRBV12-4 CASSSQGGLTYEQYF TGTGCCAGCAGTTCCCAAGGGGGGCTAACATATGAGCAGTACTTC
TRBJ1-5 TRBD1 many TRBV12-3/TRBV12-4 CASSLSRTGGISAQHF TGTGCCAGCAGTTTAAGTAGGACAGGGGGTATCTCAGCCCAGCATTTT
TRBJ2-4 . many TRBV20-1 CSASDGVAKNIQYF TGCAGTGCTTCCGATGGGGTAGCCAAAAACATTCAGTACTTC
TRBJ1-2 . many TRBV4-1 CASSQEGYGVRGYTF TGCGCCAGCAGCCAAGAGGGATACGGGGTGCGGGGCTACACCTTC
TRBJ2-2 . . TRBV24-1 CATSDFGHHPGELFF TGTGCCACCAGTGATTTTGGACATCACCCCGGGGAGCTGTTTTTT
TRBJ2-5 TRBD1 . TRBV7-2 CASSILRGSKTQYF TGTGCCAGCAGCATCCTCAGGGGGAGTAAGACCCAGTACTTC
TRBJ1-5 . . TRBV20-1 CSALRNNGIDQPQHF TGCAGTGCTCTTCGGAACAACGGGATTGATCAGCCCCAGCATTTT
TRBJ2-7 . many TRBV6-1 CASSEALGSSYEQYF TGTGCCAGCAGTGAAGCGCTCGGCAGCTCCTACGAGCAGTACTTC
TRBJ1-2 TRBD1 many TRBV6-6 CASTSDRDGNYGYTF TGTGCCAGCACCAGCGACAGGGACGGTAACTATGGCTACACCTTC